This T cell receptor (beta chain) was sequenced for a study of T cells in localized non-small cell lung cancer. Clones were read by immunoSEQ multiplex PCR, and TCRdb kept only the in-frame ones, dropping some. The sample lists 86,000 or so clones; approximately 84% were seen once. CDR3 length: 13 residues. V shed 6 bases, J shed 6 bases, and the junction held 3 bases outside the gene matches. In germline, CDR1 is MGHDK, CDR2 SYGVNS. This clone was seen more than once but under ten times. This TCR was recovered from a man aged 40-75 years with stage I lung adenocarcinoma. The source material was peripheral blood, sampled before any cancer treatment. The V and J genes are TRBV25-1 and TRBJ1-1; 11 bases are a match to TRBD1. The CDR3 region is CASRGTGGSEAFF. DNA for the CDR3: TGTGCCAGCAGGGGGACAGGGGGGTCTGAAGCTTTCTTT.